The 30 T cell receptor beta chains listed next were all sequenced from one sample in a study of Graves' ophthalmopathy and Graves' hyperthyroidism (dated by TCRdb to the late 2010s). Data came from an Illumina HiSeq 2000. For repertoire sequencing, the TCR beta CDR3 regions were amplified from RNA transcripts. The first round of RT-PCR was done with HTBI primers and the Qiagen OneStep RT-PCR kit, and was followed by a second round of multiplex PCR, then size selection and purification. TCRdb trimmed public reads at Q25 via fastp, called clones via MiXCR and kept in-frame beta chains. Each CDR3 protein appears once, grouped with its most common genes and DNA. Counted in this sample were about half a million distinct CDR3 sequences; approximately 15% of them appeared once. The ten largest clones add up to around 9.8% of the sample. Sequenced sample: blood. Receptors were obtained from a woman aged 25-40 years with Graves' ophthalmopathy. Donor details come from another sample of the same person, matched by shared clones.

The CDR3: CASSRTGHQPQHF. The CDR3 DNA reads as TGTGCCAGCAGTCGCACAGGGCATCAGCCCCAGCATTTT. V is TRBV6-1 and J is TRBJ1-5; D is perhaps TRBD1 (6 bases). Germline V gives CDR1 MNHNS, CDR2 SASEGT. V lost 5 bases, J lost 5 bases, and 10 bases lay in between. The CDR3 spans 13 residues.

Points on this clonotype: Given a much more abundant clone one base away, this may be a read error. Without the conserved terminal phenylalanine or tryptophan, this CDR3 likely stems from a read error. The V call is TRBV6-1, the J call TRBJ2-7, with D possibly being TRBD1 (5 bases). The CDR3 runs 15 residues. V gave up 5 bases and J gave up 7 bases, with 21 bases separating them. Germline values: CDR1 MNHNS, CDR2 SASEGT. CDR3 amino acids: CASSRPPEGDGEQYS. As DNA, the CDR3 is TGTGCCAGCAGTCGGCCTCCGGAAGGGGATGGGGAGCAGTACTCC.

This clonotype was picked up a small number of times. The chain recombines TRBV3-1 with TRBJ2-4, with TRBD1 as a possible D gene (6 bases). CDR1 LGHDT and CDR2 YNNKEL come from the germline V gene (reference sequence). V was cut by 0 bases and J by 1 base, with 22 bases left in between. This CDR3 has 20 amino acids. CDR3 DNA: TGTGCCAGCAGCCAAGATAGAGACAGGCGTGCTGGGCCGGCCAAAAACATTCAGTACTTC. Its translation: CASSQDRDRRAGPAKNIQYF. Full variable domain (outside the CDR3, taken from reference TRBV3-1 and TRBJ2-4): DTAVSQTPKYLVTQMGNDKSIKCEQNLGHDTMYWYKQDSKKFLKIMFSYNNKELIINETVPNRFSPKSPDKAHLNLHINSLELGDSAVYFCASSQDRDRRAGPAKNIQYFGAGTRLSVL.

This clonotype has ten or more counts. This chain joins TRBV6-5 and TRBJ2-7; D remains ambiguous. Looked up from germline, CDR1 is MNHEY and CDR2 is SVGAGI. The CDR3 runs 12 residues. V was trimmed by 9 bases and J by 5 bases, leaving 14 bases between them. The CDR3 DNA reads as TGTGCCAGTGCCCAAGAGAGGAACGAGCAGTACTTC. Its translation: CASAQERNEQYF.

This clonotype has at least ten counts. The rearrangement uses TRBV25-1 and TRBJ2-7; maybe TRBD2 (5 bases). Germline CDR1 reads MGHDK; CDR2 reads SYGVNS. V lost 2 bases to trimming and J lost 5 bases, with 10 bases between them. This CDR3 region has 13 residues. As DNA, the CDR3 is TGTGCCAGCAGTGAAGGGTTCGGGAACGAGCAGTACTTC. Amino acids: CASSEGFGNEQYF.

This clonotype was observed at least ten times. The V and J genes are TRBV11-2 and TRBJ1-2; tentative D call: TRBD1 (5 bases). Trimming stripped 5 bases from V and 7 bases from J, with 17 bases between. Germline CDR1 reads SGHAT; CDR2 reads FQNNGV. There are 14 residues in the CDR3. The CDR3 DNA reads TGTGCCAGCAGCCCACTGTTGGGGGTTGTTGGCTACACCTTC. Amino acid sequence: CASSPLLGVVGYTF.

This clonotype has a count of ten or more. This rearrangement joins TRBV7-9 to TRBJ2-7; D gene uncertain. The CDR3 sequence is 14 residues long. Germline lookup yields CDR1 SEHNR and CDR2 FQNEAQ (reference sequence). V shed 1 base and J shed 3 bases, with 10 bases lying between them. CDR3 DNA: TGTGCCAGCAGCTTAGGAGGATGGGTCTACGAGCAGTACTTC. It encodes CASSLGGWVYEQYF.

The chain employs TRBV30 and TRBJ1-2; no definite D call. Trimming pared 0 bases from V and 8 bases from J, leaving 10 bases between. The CDR3 covers 12 residues. Germline values: CDR1 GTSNPN, CDR2 SVGIG (reference sequence). The CDR3 region has the DNA TGTGCCTGGAGTGTACCCGGCAGCGGCTACACCTTC. The encoded protein is CAWSVPGSGYTF.

In its sample, this clonotype was seen many times. CDR3 nucleotide sequence: TGTGCCAGCAGAACAGGGGGTAGAATGAACACTGAAGCTTTCTTT. It is translated as CASRTGGRMNTEAFF. V usage is TRBV12-3 or TRBV12-4 and J usage is TRBJ1-1; 8 nucleotides line up with TRBD1. CDR3 length equals 15 residues. J was trimmed by 0 bases and V by 6 bases; bases with no gene match: 6.

This clonotype came up many times. The CDR3 DNA follows: TGTGCCACCAGTGGCCTACTAACAGGGGGGGTCCACAATGAGCAGTTCTTC. This encodes CATSGLLTGGVHNEQFF. V usage is TRBV24-1 and J usage is TRBJ2-1, with D maybe TRBD1 (8 bases). The CDR3 covers 17 residues. Germline values: CDR1 KGHDR, CDR2 SFDVKD. V shed 5 bases and J shed 5 bases, with 21 bases lying between them.

This clonotype appeared many times. The chain employs TRBV25-1 and TRBJ2-7, with TRBD1 matching over 7 bases. Trimming removed 3 bases from V and 3 bases from J; junction bases left unmatched: 8. The CDR3 has 15 residues. The germline V gene encodes CDR1 MGHDK and CDR2 SYGVNS. The CDR3 nucleotides are TGTGCCAGCAGTGACCCAGGGGGAATTAACTACGAGCAGTACTTC. This gives the protein CASSDPGGINYEQYF.

This clonotype was recorded many times. The gene calls are TRBV12-3 or TRBV12-4 and TRBJ1-5; weak D call: TRBD1 (5 bases). The CDR3 contains 18 residues. The germline V and J ends were trimmed by 6 bases and 3 bases, with 24 bases remaining between them. The CDR3 sequence is CASRPTGGYEGTNQPQHF. The CDR3 nucleotides read TGTGCCAGCAGACCCACGGGGGGGTACGAAGGAACCAATCAGCCCCAGCATTTT.

This chain joins TRBV28 and TRBJ2-7; TRBD2 agrees at 15 bases. V was pared by 4 bases and J by 3 bases, with 4 bases of the junction left unmatched. Germline V CDR1 and CDR2: MDHEN, SYDVKM. This CDR3 region has 16 residues. The CDR3 nucleotides read TGTGCCAGCAGTTCCGGACTAGCGGGGGGGCGCTACGAGCAGTACTTC. It yields the protein CASSSGLAGGRYEQYF.

This clonotype has at least ten counts. V and J are TRBV6-5 and TRBJ1-5; D gene unclear. Germline CDR1 is MNHEY and CDR2 is SVGAGI. The CDR3 covers 14 residues. Trimming removed 5 bases from V and 7 bases from J, with 15 bases in between. CDR3 sequence reads: CASSSREGGQPQHF. The DNA for the CDR3 is TGTGCCAGCAGTAGTCGAGAGGGTGGACAGCCCCAGCATTTT.

This clonotype has a count of ten or more. The rearrangement uses TRBV5-6 and TRBJ1-2; a weak D match, TRBD1 (6 bases). The germline CDR1 and CDR2 sequences are SGHDT and YYEEEE. This CDR3 has 13 residues. V was cut by 4 bases and J by 4 bases, with 11 bases left in between. The CDR3 is CASSADSSYGYTF. The DNA of the CDR3 is TGTGCCAGCAGCGCGGACAGCTCCTATGGCTACACCTTC. The whole variable domain, filled in from reference TRBV5-6 and TRBJ1-2, reads DAGVTQSPTHLIKTRGQQVTLRCSPKSGHDTVSWYQQALGQGPQFIFQYYEEEERQRGNFPDRFSGHQFPNYSSELNVNALLLGDSALYLCASSADSSYGYTFGSGTRLTVV.

The sample holds many counts of this clonotype. The chain links TRBV27 to TRBJ1-1, with D unclear. This CDR3 is built from 16 residues. The V gene lost 4 bases and the J gene lost 1 base, with 16 bases spanning the gap. Germline V gives CDR1 MNHEY, CDR2 SMNVEV (reference sequence). The CDR3 reads CASSSRPELKNTEAFF. The CDR3 bases are TGTGCCAGCAGTTCTCGGCCGGAGCTTAAGAACACTGAAGCTTTCTTT.

Many counts were recorded for this clonotype. The V gene is TRBV28, the J gene TRBJ1-5; D gene uncertain. The germline V gene encodes CDR1 MDHEN and CDR2 SYDVKM. The CDR3 length is 15 residues. The V and J ends lost 4 bases and 8 bases respectively, with 18 bases between them. CDR3 coding DNA: TGTGCCAGCAGTTCCATGAGGACCGATAAGAAGCCCCAGCATTTT. Its protein is CASSSMRTDKKPQHF.

The chain is built from TRBV7-9 and TRBJ1-5, with D perhaps matching TRBD1 (6 bases). V lost 7 bases, J lost 1 base, and 11 bases lay in between. Germline V CDR1 and CDR2: SEHNR, FQNEAQ (reference sequence). CDR3 length equals 14 residues. The CDR3, as DNA: TGTGCCAGCACCATAGGGGGGAGCAATCAGCCCCAGCATTTT. Protein: CASTIGGSNQPQHF.

CDR3 sequence reads: CSVDPEVGLRGYTF. Here the CDR3 DNA reads TGCAGCGTTGATCCGGAGGTGGGGCTTAGGGGCTACACCTTC. The chain has TRBV29-1 and TRBJ1-2, with D possibly TRBD1 on 5 matching bases. The CDR3 spans 14 residues. Germline-derived CDR1 and CDR2 are SQVTM and ANQGSEA. V was pared by 3 bases and J by 8 bases, with 19 bases between.

Many counts were recorded for this clonotype. This sequence joins TRBV6-1 and TRBJ2-5; a weak D match, TRBD2 (6 bases). Germline CDR1 is MNHNS and CDR2 is SASEGT. This CDR3 contains 13 residues. The V gene lost 11 bases and the J gene lost 2 bases, with 15 bases spanning the gap. The CDR3 sequence: CACSRDLQETQYF. CDR3 nucleotides: TGTGCCTGCTCACGGGACTTACAAGAGACCCAGTACTTC.

This clonotype was recorded at least ten times. One junction end disagrees with the germline gene, perhaps due to a read error. This chain links TRBV12-5 with TRBJ1-1, with D possibly being TRBD1 (5 bases). This CDR3 contains 15 residues. Germline CDR1 is LGHNT and CDR2 is FRNRAP. The CDR3 DNA follows: TGTGCTAGTGGTTTGGAGGGCGCAGGGAACACTGAAGCTCTCTTT. Residues: CASGLEGAGNTEALF.

Here the CDR3 reads CATSAGGRKPQHF. The CDR3 coding sequence is TGTGCCACCAGCGCAGGGGGCCGTAAGCCCCAGCATTTT. The chain carries TRBV15 and TRBJ1-5, with TRBD1 matching over 8 bases. V shed 5 bases and J 8 bases; nucleotides not matched to a gene: 5. The CDR3 has 13 residues. Germline lookup yields CDR1 LNHNV and CDR2 YYDKDF (reference sequence).

The gene calls are TRBV14 and TRBJ2-7, with 8 bases matching TRBD1. This CDR3 comprises 16 residues. Losses at the gene ends were 0 bases for V and 0 bases for J; bases not matched to a gene: 4. Per the germline V gene, CDR1 is SGHDN and CDR2 is FVKESK. DNA for the CDR3: TGTGCCAGCAGCCAAGATACGGGACAGGACTCCTACGAGCAGTACTTC. Translating it yields CASSQDTGQDSYEQYF.

A remark on this clonotype: A much larger clone lies a single base off, so this may be a read error. This chain uses TRBV6-1 with TRBJ2-5; D unclear. This CDR3 has 13 residues. Looked up from germline, CDR1 is MNHNS and CDR2 is SASEGT. The CDR3 region has the DNA TGTGCCAGCACTCAATCCATACAAGAGACCCAGGACTTC. It is translated as CASTQSIQETQDF.

This clonotype came up many times. The rearrangement links TRBV20-1 to TRBJ1-1; 7 bases agree with TRBD1. Germline values: CDR1 DFQATT, CDR2 SNEGSKA (reference sequence). This CDR3 region has 13 residues. Here the CDR3 reads CSLKTGTDTEAFF. CDR3 in DNA: TGCAGCCTGAAGACAGGGACAGACACTGAAGCTTTCTTT.

The V gene is TRBV13, the J gene TRBJ1-1, with 12 nucleotides matching TRBD1. With V trimmed by 5 bases and J by 10 bases, 5 bases remained unmatched. Germline loops: CDR1 PRHDT, CDR2 FYEKMQ (reference sequence). CDR3 size: 13 residues. CDR3 residues: CASSPGTGGTAFF. CDR3 sequence (DNA): TGTGCCAGCAGCCCCGGGACAGGGGGCACAGCTTTCTTT. Based on the CDR3 plus reference TRBV13 and TRBJ1-1, the full variable domain is AAGVIQSPRHLIKEKRETATLKCYPIPRHDTVYWYQQGPGQDPQFLISFYEKMQSDKGSIPDRFSAQQFSDYHSELNMSSLELGDSALYFCASSPGTGGTAFFGQGTRLTVV.

There are a few counts of this clonotype. The chain uses TRBV20-1 and TRBJ2-2; 14 positions agree with TRBD2. CDR3 length equals 15 residues. Per the germline V gene, CDR1 is DFQATT and CDR2 is SNEGSKA (reference sequence). V was pared by 4 bases and J by 6 bases, with 4 bases of the junction left unmatched. CDR3 DNA: TGCAGTGCTAAGACTAGCGGGAGGGAAGCCGGGGAGCTGTTTTTT. Protein: CSAKTSGREAGELFF.

This clonotype was observed at least ten times. The J gene is TRBJ1-1, the V gene TRBV29-1; tentatively, D is TRBD1 (6 bases). The CDR3 is made up of 10 amino acids. The germline V gene has CDR1 SQVTM and CDR2 ANQGSEA. Trimming pared 6 bases from V and 11 bases from J, leaving 13 bases between. This CDR3 is CSVAGQGAFF. In DNA, the CDR3 is TGCAGCGTCGCAGGCCAGGGGGCTTTCTTT. Filled out from reference TRBV29-1 and TRBJ1-1, the complete variable domain reads SAVISQKPSRDICQRGTSLTIQCQVDSQVTMMFWYRQQPGQSLTLIATANQGSEATYESGFVIDKFPISRPNLTFSTLTVSNMSPEDSSIYLCSVAGQGAFFGQGTRLTVV.

This clonotype was seen repeatedly, ten times or more. CDR3: CASRRQESSGANVLTF. CDR3 nucleotide sequence: TGTGCCAGCAGGCGACAGGAGAGCTCTGGGGCCAACGTCCTGACTTTC. This chain uses TRBV6-1 with TRBJ2-6, with D tentatively TRBD1 (6 bases). CDR1 is MNHNS, CDR2 SASEGT, per germline. The CDR3 runs 16 residues. The V end was cut by 6 bases, the J end by 0 bases, with 12 bases between.

The chain is built from TRBV6-1 and TRBJ1-5; D may be TRBD1 (5 bases). V lost 5 bases and J lost 8, with 19 bases in between. The CDR3 runs to 15 residues. The germline V gene encodes CDR1 MNHNS and CDR2 SASEGT. DNA for the CDR3: TGTGCCAGCAGTCTTTCGACAGCCCTGATGGAGCCCCAGCATTTT. Residues: CASSLSTALMEPQHF.